Below are 31 T cell receptor beta chains sequenced from a single sample in a study of regulatory T cells in long-lasting Graves disease. Specified time point: newly diagnosed GD, antithyroid drugs for less than 3 months. RNA isolated from PBMCs was used to make the TCR library. Both iRepertoire HTBI primers and Arm-PCR of CDR3 regions were used to build the TCR beta libraries. Via MiXCR, TCRdb re-called the multiplex PCR reads, giving one row per CDR3 protein. The sample has 540,000 or so distinct CDR3 sequences, about 13% seen once; the top ten hold roughly 10%. The same data also went into a second study, on T cells in Graves' hyperthyroidism and ophthalmopathy.

The sample in question was peripheral blood mononuclear cells (PBMCs), obtained at new diagnosis, from a patient treated with antithyroid drugs. The receptors come from a man younger than 45 with Graves disease.

At least ten counts were recorded for this clonotype. The CDR3, as DNA: TGTGCCTGGAGTACAGGAGCGGGAGGCAATGAGCAGTTCTTC. It codes for CAWSTGAGGNEQFF. The chain has TRBV30 and TRBJ2-1; 9 positions agree with TRBD2. Germline V gene data show CDR1 as GTSNPN and CDR2 as SVGIG (reference sequence). With V trimmed by 2 bases and J by 6 bases, 5 bases remained unmatched. This CDR3 contains 14 residues.

The sample holds many counts of this clonotype. V and J are TRBV6-5 and TRBJ2-1, with 12 nucleotides matching TRBD2. The CDR3 has 15 residues. Germline-derived CDR1 and CDR2 are MNHEY and SVGAGI. V trimming: 4 bases; J trimming: 9 bases; junction bases outside the gene matches: 7. This chain's CDR3 is CASSSPLAGGGEQFF. In DNA, the CDR3 is TGTGCCAGCAGTTCCCCACTAGCGGGAGGAGGTGAGCAGTTCTTC.

Only a few counts were recorded for this clonotype. J is TRBJ2-7 and V is TRBV12-3 or TRBV12-4; D tentatively fits TRBD1 or TRBD2 (6 bases each). CDR3 length: 14 residues. Trimming took 8 bases from V and 3 from J, leaving 17 bases between them. Here the CDR3 reads CASGSPRGGYEQYF. CDR3 bases: TGTGCCAGCGGTAGCCCCAGGGGAGGCTACGAGCAGTACTTC.

This clonotype was counted ten times or more. The junction differs from germline at one of its ends, possibly a read error. The CDR3 bases are TGTGCCAGCAGCTTTGGGGGGATAGGGAACAAGGAGCAGTTCTTC. Protein sequence: CASSFGGIGNKEQFF. The J gene is TRBJ2-1, the V gene TRBV7-9, with a weak D call TRBD2 (6 bases). Germline V CDR1 and CDR2: SEHNR, FQNEAQ (reference sequence). The CDR3 runs to 15 residues.

The rearrangement links TRBV19 to TRBJ1-3, with D perhaps matching TRBD1 (5 bases). CDR1 LNHDA and CDR2 SQIVND come from the germline V gene (reference sequence). The CDR3 length is 15 residues. Trimming stripped 6 bases from V and 0 bases from J, with 12 bases between. In DNA form, the CDR3 reads TGTGCCAGTAGGCCGGGACCGAACTCTGGAAACACCATATATTTT. This translates into CASRPGPNSGNTIYF.

In its sample, this clonotype was seen many times. The rearrangement joins TRBV2 to TRBJ2-1; D unclear. The V end lost 3 bases, the J end lost 0 bases, and 9 bases lay between the germline ends. Germline assignment: CDR1 SNHLY and CDR2 FYNNEI. The CDR3 is 15 residues long. The CDR3, as DNA: TGTGCCAGCAGTGATTACCGGGCCTCCTACAATGAGCAGTTCTTC. This gives the protein CASSDYRASYNEQFF.

This clonotype was detected ten times or more. The chain couples TRBV20-1 to TRBJ1-5; TRBD1 might be the D (5 bases). Trimming shortened V by 1 base and J by 1 base, and 11 bases separated the two germline ends. CDR3 length: 15 amino acids. The germline gives CDR1 DFQATT, CDR2 SNEGSKA (reference sequence). CDR3: CSARVRGLSNQPQHF. The CDR3 DNA follows: TGCAGTGCTAGAGTGCGGGGGTTGAGCAATCAGCCCCAGCATTTT.

This clonotype was detected many times. The chain joins TRBV7-2 to TRBJ2-7, with D perhaps matching TRBD2 (5 bases). Per the germline V gene, CDR1 is SGHTA and CDR2 is FQGNSA. The CDR3 totals 15 residues. Deletions cut 1 base from V and 2 bases from J, with 12 bases between. CDR3 sequence reads: CASSLEGGSAYEQYF. The CDR3 DNA sequence: TGTGCCAGCAGCTTAGAGGGCGGGTCCGCCTACGAGCAGTACTTC.

This clonotype was found many times. The rearrangement joins TRBV20-1 to TRBJ2-2; no firm D call. Trimming took off 5 bases at V and 1 base at J, with 8 bases between the two ends. Germline V gene lookup returns CDR1 DFQATT and CDR2 SNEGSKA (reference sequence). The CDR3 contains 13 residues. The chain's CDR3 is CSAPDGNTGELFF. The CDR3 region has the DNA TGCAGTGCTCCAGACGGGAACACCGGGGAGCTGTTTTTT.

This clonotype was counted ten times or more. The genes are TRBV6-1 and TRBJ2-1; possibly TRBD2 for D (6 bases). The germline CDR1 and CDR2 sequences are MNHNS and SASEGT. The CDR3 contains 14 residues. V dropped 6 bases and J dropped 5 bases, with 14 bases sitting between them. CDR3 amino acids: CASRRAGENNEQFF. The DNA of the CDR3 is TGTGCCAGCAGGAGAGCGGGTGAAAACAATGAGCAGTTCTTC.

This clonotype was counted at least ten times. This chain connects TRBV7-9 to TRBJ1-4; D is possibly TRBD1 (6 bases). CDR1 and CDR2 from the germline V gene are SEHNR and FQNEAQ (reference sequence). The CDR3 consists of 15 residues. The V end was cut by 4 bases, the J end by 6 bases, with 15 bases between. The CDR3 here is CASSSTGIKDEKLFF. CDR3 coding DNA: TGTGCCAGCAGCTCCACAGGGATCAAAGATGAAAAACTGTTTTTT.

This clonotype was counted many times. V is TRBV7-3 and J is TRBJ1-1; D may be TRBD1 (5 bases). Germline assignment: CDR1 SGHTA and CDR2 FQGTGA. The length of the CDR3 is 15 residues. Trimming left V 2 bases short and J 3 bases short, with 13 bases between. CDR3 coding DNA: TGTGCCAGCAGCTTAGGCGCAGGGAGGGACACTGAAGCTTTCTTT. Its translation: CASSLGAGRDTEAFF.

The table lists this clonotype with many counts. The chain is built from TRBV28 and TRBJ2-7; D is unclear. Trimming removed 5 bases from V and 8 bases from J, with 22 bases in between. CDR3 size: 15 residues. The germline CDR1 and CDR2 sequences are MDHEN and SYDVKM. Written as DNA, the CDR3 is TGTGCCAGCAGTCTGACCCCCCAGACCCGAGGAAAGCAGTACTTC. Translating it yields CASSLTPQTRGKQYF.

This clonotype was found many times. The germline gene is not matched at one end of the junction; a read error may be the cause. This chain joins TRBV28 and TRBJ2-1; the D gene is possibly TRBD2 (5 bases). The CDR3 has 12 residues. Germline CDR1 MDHEN, CDR2 SYDVKM. This CDR3 is CASSLVSDEQFF. CDR3 DNA: TGCGCCAGCAGCTTGGTTAGCGATGAGCAGTTCTTC.

This clonotype has ten or more counts. Written as DNA, the CDR3 is TGTGCCAGCAGCATACTAGCTCGGGAGCAGTTCTTC. Amino acids: CASSILAREQFF. The V call is TRBV28, the J call TRBJ2-1, with D tentatively TRBD2 (6 bases). Per germline, CDR1 MDHEN and CDR2 SYDVKM. The CDR3 totals 12 residues. V lost 6 bases and J 10 bases, leaving 13 bases between the germline ends.

The genes are TRBV19 and TRBJ1-5; 9 nucleotides line up with TRBD1. The CDR3 is 15 residues long. Germline CDR1 and CDR2: LNHDA and SQIVND (reference sequence). The V segment lost 1 base and the J segment 6 bases; nucleotides outside the gene matches: 4. The CDR3 nucleotides read TGTGCCAGTAGTATAGGGGGGACAGGGCTTCAGCCCCAGCATTTT. It codes for CASSIGGTGLQPQHF.

This clonotype was detected many times. The chain links TRBV20-1 to TRBJ2-3; 7 bases align to TRBD2. Trimming took 3 bases from V and 4 from J; bases not matched to a gene: 7. The CDR3 runs to 14 residues. CDR1 is DFQATT, CDR2 SNEGSKA, per germline (reference sequence). DNA for the CDR3: TGCAGTGCTAGGGTGAGCGGGAAGGCAGATACGCAGTATTTT. It yields the protein CSARVSGKADTQYF.

Details on this clonotype: A much larger clonotype is one base distant, so this may be a read error. This sequence joins TRBV20-1 and TRBJ1-1; TRBD1 is a possible D gene (6 bases). The CDR3 is made up of 12 amino acids. The germline V and J ends were trimmed by 6 bases and 6 bases, with 14 bases remaining between them. Germline V gene lookup returns CDR1 DFQATT and CDR2 SNEGSKA (reference sequence). CDR3: CSATGQRPEAFF. The CDR3 DNA follows: TGCAGTGCAACCGGACAGAGACCTGAAGCTTTCTTT.

Concerning this clonotype: Since a much larger clone is just one base distant, this may be a read error. V and J are TRBV12-3 or TRBV12-4 and TRBJ1-6; D remains ambiguous. The CDR3 length is 17 residues. Deletions cut 4 bases from V and 7 bases from J, with 20 bases between. CDR3 in DNA: TGTGCCAGCAGTTCAGCGCTATTTGGGCAGGCCAATTCACCCCTCCACTTT. Its translation: CASSSALFGQANSPLHF.

The genes are TRBV6-1 and TRBJ2-1; TRBD2 matches 9 bases. The V gene's germline CDR1 is MNHNS and CDR2 SASEGT. V was pared by 6 bases and J by 4 bases, with 7 bases of the junction left unmatched. The CDR3 is made up of 15 amino acids. This CDR3 reads CASRSRLAEYNEQFF. The CDR3 region has the DNA TGTGCCAGCAGGTCGCGACTAGCGGAATACAATGAGCAGTTCTTC.

This clonotype was seen a handful of times. V and J are TRBV6-2 or TRBV6-3 and TRBJ2-5; D possibly corresponds to TRBD2 (5 bases). The CDR3 is 14 residues long. V lost 1 base and J lost 5, with 11 bases in between. Germline loops: CDR1 MNHEY, CDR2 SVGEGT. CDR3 loop: CASSYFVRGETQYF. The CDR3 nucleotides are TGTGCCAGCAGTTACTTCGTACGCGGGGAGACCCAGTACTTC.

This clonotype turned up a few times. The rearrangement links TRBV14 to TRBJ1-2; TRBD1 matches at 7 bases. Germline assignment: CDR1 SGHDN and CDR2 FVKESK. The CDR3 runs to 13 residues. J lost 4 bases, V lost 3 bases, and 2 bases had no gene match. The CDR3 region has the DNA TGTGCCAGCAGCCAGGGACAGACCTATGGCTACACCTTC. Its protein is CASSQGQTYGYTF.

The chain combines TRBV19 with TRBJ2-4, with 8 nucleotides matching TRBD1. The CDR3 is 15 amino acids. J lost 0 bases, V lost 6 bases, and 4 bases had no gene match. The germline V gene has CDR1 LNHDA and CDR2 SQIVND (reference sequence). The CDR3 region has the DNA TGTGCCAGTAGGGACAGGGACCTAGCCAAAAACATTCAGTACTTC. Protein: CASRDRDLAKNIQYF.

A few counts support this clonotype. The V and J genes are TRBV19 and TRBJ2-1, with 11 positions matching TRBD2. This CDR3 contains 17 residues. Germline V gene lookup returns CDR1 LNHDA and CDR2 SQIVND (reference sequence). V lost 5 bases and J lost 2; bases outside the gene matches: 8. CDR3 in amino acids: CASSPPLTSGTYNEQFF. CDR3 nucleotide sequence: TGTGCCAGTAGTCCCCCCTTGACTAGCGGGACCTACAATGAGCAGTTCTTC.

This clonotype was found many times. V is TRBV2 and J is TRBJ2-2; weak D call: TRBD2 (5 bases). V lost 4 bases, J lost 1 base, and 7 bases lay in between. This CDR3 has 14 amino acids. Germline assignment: CDR1 SNHLY and CDR2 FYNNEI. CDR3 nucleotide sequence: TGTGCCAGCAGTGGAGGGAGGAACACCGGGGAGCTGTTTTTT. Translated: CASSGGRNTGELFF.

A few counts support this clonotype. The chain joins TRBV30 to TRBJ2-1, with a tentative D call TRBD2 (5 bases). The CDR3 covers 15 residues. Trimming shortened V by 3 bases and J by 0 bases, and 12 bases separated the two germline ends. Germline loops: CDR1 GTSNPN, CDR2 SVGIG (reference sequence). The CDR3 region has the DNA TGTGCCTGGAGCGAGGACTGGAGCTCCTACAATGAGCAGTTCTTC. Amino acid sequence: CAWSEDWSSYNEQFF. The variable domain in full, completed from reference TRBV30 and TRBJ2-1, reads SQTIHQWPATLVQPVGSPLSLECTVEGTSNPNLYWYRQAAGRGLQLLFYSVGIGQISSEVPQNLSASRPQDRQFILSSKKLLLSDSGFYLCAWSEDWSSYNEQFFGPGTRLTVL.

This clonotype was counted a single time. The V and J genes are TRBV30 and TRBJ1-2; D is ambiguous. The V end was cut by 0 bases, the J end by 7 bases, with 6 bases between. Germline V gene data show CDR1 as GTSNPN and CDR2 as SVGIG (reference sequence). This CDR3 comprises 11 residues. The CDR3 is CAWSVYSGYTF. CDR3 DNA: TGTGCCTGGAGTGTATACTCTGGCTACACCTTC. Complete variable domain (other parts from reference TRBV30 and TRBJ1-2): SQTIHQWPATLVQPVGSPLSLECTVEGTSNPNLYWYRQAAGRGLQLLFYSVGIGQISSEVPQNLSASRPQDRQFILSSKKLLLSDSGFYLCAWSVYSGYTFGSGTRLTVV.

The sample holds many counts of this clonotype. The genes are TRBV20-1 and TRBJ2-7; D remains unclear. V was cut by 3 bases and J by 6 bases, with 9 bases left in between. Per the germline V gene, CDR1 is DFQATT and CDR2 is SNEGSKA (reference sequence). The length of the CDR3 is 11 residues. In DNA, the CDR3 is TGCAGTGCTAGTGGGCGCCCCGAGCAGTACTTC. The encoded protein is CSASGRPEQYF.

V usage is TRBV19 and J usage is TRBJ1-5; 8 nucleotides align to TRBD1. This CDR3 comprises 16 residues. The V gene's germline CDR1 is LNHDA and CDR2 SQIVND (reference sequence). V shed 6 bases, J shed 3 bases, and the junction held 10 bases outside the gene matches. The DNA of the CDR3 is TGTGCCAGTAGAAGAAGCGCAGGGGGCACCAATCAGCCCCAGCATTTT. This encodes CASRRSAGGTNQPQHF.

This clonotype was counted at least ten times. This chain connects TRBV15 to TRBJ2-5; 7 bases align to TRBD2. With V trimmed by 6 bases and J by 3 bases, 16 bases remained unmatched. The CDR3 runs 17 residues. CDR1 LNHNV and CDR2 YYDKDF come from the germline V gene (reference sequence). CDR3 nucleotide sequence: TGTGCCACCAGTCGGTGGTTATCCGCGGGAGCTAAAGAGACCCAGTACTTC. It codes for CATSRWLSAGAKETQYF. Drawing the rest from reference TRBV15 and TRBJ2-5, the complete variable domain is DAMVIQNPRYQVTQFGKPVTLSCSQTLNHNVMYWYQQKSSQAPKLLFHYYDKDFNNEADTPDNFQSRRPNTSFCFLDIRSPGLGDTAMYLCATSRWLSAGAKETQYFGPGTRLLVL.

The table lists this clonotype with many counts. The rearrangement links TRBV2 to TRBJ2-5; D is possibly TRBD1 or TRBD2 (5 bases each). The CDR3 totals 14 residues. V dropped 8 bases and J dropped 2 bases, with 15 bases sitting between them. CDR1 is SNHLY and CDR2 is FYNNEI in the germline V gene. The CDR3 DNA sequence: TGTGCCAGCCAGGGTATTCGGGGTCAAGAGACCCAGTACTTC. Translated: CASQGIRGQETQYF. The whole variable domain, remainder taken from reference TRBV2 and TRBJ2-5, is EPEVTQTPSHQVTQMGQEVILRCVPISNHLYFYWYRQILGQKVEFLVSFYNNEISEKSEIFDDQFSVERPDGSNFTLKIRSTKLEDSAMYFCASQGIRGQETQYFGPGTRLLVL.